This T cell receptor (beta chain) stems from a study of CD8+ T cells in alopecia areata. The CDR3 is 13 residues long. Trimming stripped 5 bases from V and 3 bases from J, with 11 bases between. Germline CDR1 and CDR2: SGHTA and FQGNSA. The treatment: oral pan-JAK inhibitor, 5-10 mg twice daily. Extracted from the samples, RNA was reverse transcribed into cDNA to serve as the sequencing template. The repertoire was sequenced with immunoSEQ multiplex PCR; TCRdb's copy has only in-frame clones and lacks some. This sample yields 150,000 to 200,000 clones, of which over 55% are seen a single time; approximately 1% belongs to the top ten. This clone showed up just once.

The sample was CD4+ T cells sorted from blood, taken at week 24, from a patient treated with tofacitinib. The chain recombines TRBV7-2 with TRBJ2-7, with TRBD1 as a possible D gene (6 bases). The sequence derives from a human donor with alopecia areata. As DNA, the CDR3 is TGTGCCAGCAGCCCCACAGGGTACTACGAGCAGTACTTC. The encoded protein is CASSPTGYYEQYF.